These 16 T cell receptor beta chains share one sample of origin, sequenced in a study of T cell responses to AZD1222 COVID-19 vaccine. Sequencing was performed with immunoSEQ multiplex PCR; in TCRdb, only in-frame clones are kept and a portion is missing. The profile shows approximately 93,000 clones, 89% of them singletons. The sample was peripheral blood, taken 28 days after the second AZD1222 dose. These receptors were taken from an adult who received the AZD1222 COVID-19 vaccine.

This chain joins TRBV29-1 and TRBJ2-1; the D gene is possibly TRBD1 (6 bases). Germline V lookup: CDR1 SQVTM, CDR2 ANQGSEA. The V end was cut by 0 bases, the J end by 15 bases, with 12 bases between. CDR3 length equals 11 residues. As DNA, the CDR3 is TGCAGCGTTGAAGATCCTCAGGGGAGGTTCTTC. This sequence encodes CSVEDPQGRFF.

The genes are TRBV19 and TRBJ1-1; D not resolved. CDR3 length equals 15 residues. Germline CDR1 and CDR2: LNHDA and SQIVND (reference sequence). V lost 5 bases, J lost 3 bases, and 16 bases lay in between. The CDR3, as DNA: TGTGCCAGTAGTCCTCGGGTAGGGATGGACACTGAAGCTTTCTTT. It specifies CASSPRVGMDTEAFF.

The chain links TRBV30 to TRBJ2-1, with 8 bases lining up with TRBD2. The V gene end was trimmed by 4 bases and the J gene end by 7 bases; junction bases not matched to a gene: 12. Germline values: CDR1 GTSNPN, CDR2 SVGIG (reference sequence). CDR3 length: 15 amino acids. The CDR3 is CAWMWGTGGQNEQFF. The CDR3 DNA is TGTGCCTGGATGTGGGGGACGGGGGGGCAGAATGAGCAGTTCTTC. Full variable domain (missing parts from reference TRBV30 and TRBJ2-1): SQTIHQWPATLVQPVGSPLSLECTVEGTSNPNLYWYRQAAGRGLQLLFYSVGIGQISSEVPQNLSASRPQDRQFILSSKKLLLSDSGFYLCAWMWGTGGQNEQFFGPGTRLTVL.

The CDR3 DNA is TGTGCCAGCAGCCAAGTGGAGGGAAACACCATATATTTT. It encodes CASSQVEGNTIYF. The V gene is TRBV3-1 (or the pseudogene TRBV3-2), the J gene TRBJ1-3; no firm D call. CDR1 LGHDT and CDR2 YNNKEL come from the germline V gene (reference sequence). Trimming removed 1 base from V and 4 bases from J, with 5 bases in between. The CDR3 is 13 residues long.

The chain recombines TRBV7-3 with TRBJ2-2; the D is unclear. Germline assignment: CDR1 SGHTA and CDR2 FQGTGA. This CDR3 comprises 13 residues. The V and J ends lost 4 bases and 7 bases respectively, with 10 bases between them. CDR3: CASSSYSVGELFF. Written as DNA, the CDR3 is TGTGCCAGCAGCTCTTACAGCGTCGGGGAGCTGTTTTTT.

CDR3 loop: CATSDTNSITEAFF. The CDR3 DNA is TGTGCCACCAGTGACACCAACAGTATCACTGAAGCTTTCTTT. The genes are TRBV24-1 and TRBJ1-1; D unclear. Germline lookup yields CDR1 KGHDR and CDR2 SFDVKD. Trimming took off 4 bases at V and 4 bases at J, with 12 bases between the two ends. This CDR3 has 14 residues.

The rearrangement links TRBV6-5 to TRBJ1-2; 9 bases align to TRBD1. CDR1 MNHEY and CDR2 SVGAGI come from the germline V gene. J was trimmed by 5 bases and V by 6 bases; bases with no gene match: 4. The CDR3 covers 13 residues. The chain's CDR3 is CASSRDREYGYTF. DNA of the CDR3: TGTGCCAGCAGCCGGGACAGGGAATATGGCTACACCTTC.

The rearrangement joins TRBV7-3 to TRBJ2-1; D is perhaps TRBD1 or TRBD2 (5 bases each). Trimming took off 2 bases at V and 0 bases at J, with 8 bases between the two ends. The CDR3 is 15 amino acids. Germline V gives CDR1 SGHTA, CDR2 FQGTGA. This CDR3 is CASSLSGSSYNEQFF. CDR3 in DNA: TGTGCCAGCAGCTTATCAGGGAGCTCCTACAATGAGCAGTTCTTC.

The chain is built from TRBV19 and TRBJ2-3; the D is unclear. Germline values: CDR1 LNHDA, CDR2 SQIVND (reference sequence). Trimming removed 3 bases at V and 5 bases at J, with 12 bases between. This CDR3 is 14 amino acids long. Written as DNA, the CDR3 is TGTGCCAGTAGTATTGCTGGATCACAAGATACGCAGTATTTT. Its protein is CASSIAGSQDTQYF.

The J gene is TRBJ2-3, the V gene TRBV6-5, with 10 nucleotides matching TRBD2. The CDR3 is made up of 14 amino acids. The V gene end was trimmed by 8 bases and the J gene end by 6 bases; junction bases not matched to a gene: 8. Germline values: CDR1 MNHEY, CDR2 SVGAGI. The chain's CDR3 is CASGWTSGPDTQYF. The CDR3 coding sequence is TGTGCCAGCGGGTGGACTAGCGGTCCCGATACGCAGTATTTT.

The chain combines TRBV28 with TRBJ1-4; no reliable D call. The germline CDR1 and CDR2 sequences are MDHEN and SYDVKM. The length of the CDR3 is 15 residues. The V gene lost 4 bases and the J gene lost 5 bases, with 14 bases spanning the gap. The CDR3 spells CASSSNREGNEKLFF. The CDR3, as DNA: TGTGCCAGCAGTTCCAATCGTGAGGGAAATGAAAAACTGTTTTTT.

The CDR3 spells CASSHLSAGGTEAFF. The CDR3 bases are TGTGCCAGCAGCCACCTCTCGGCGGGGGGAACTGAAGCTTTCTTT. The rearrangement joins TRBV14 to TRBJ1-1; D perhaps matches TRBD1 (5 bases). Germline-derived CDR1 and CDR2 are SGHDN and FVKESK. The V end was cut by 3 bases, the J end by 5 bases, with 16 bases between. The CDR3 contains 15 residues.

The chain couples TRBV7-9 to TRBJ1-2, with TRBD1 as a possible D gene (5 bases). Germline CDR1 is SEHNR and CDR2 is FQNEAQ (reference sequence). V lost 2 bases to trimming and J lost 7 bases, with 11 bases between them. The CDR3 covers 13 residues. The CDR3 region has the DNA TGTGCCAGCAGCTTACAGGGTGGGACTGGCTACACCTTC. Translation: CASSLQGGTGYTF.

The chain recombines TRBV24-1 with TRBJ2-2; no firm D call. This CDR3 region has 13 residues. V was shortened by 4 bases and J by 2 bases, with 4 bases between the two germline ends. CDR1 and CDR2 (germline): KGHDR, SFDVKD. CDR3 nucleotides: TGTGCCACCAGTGAACCAAACACCGGGGAGCTGTTTTTT. Translated, it gives CATSEPNTGELFF.

This rearrangement joins TRBV4-3 to TRBJ1-1, with a tentative D call TRBD1 (5 bases). The length of the CDR3 is 14 residues. The germline V and J ends were trimmed by 1 base and 0 bases, with 6 bases remaining between them. Germline CDR1 and CDR2: LGHNA and YSLEER. The CDR3 coding sequence is TGCGCCAGCAGCCAAGCCAGGGTGAACACTGAAGCTTTCTTT. Translation: CASSQARVNTEAFF.

CDR3 sequence (DNA): TGTGCCAGCAGTCTCGATACAGGGGTCGTCCAGCCCCAGCATTTT. Residues: CASSLDTGVVQPQHF. V and J are TRBV28 and TRBJ1-5, with 7 bases fitting TRBD1. Germline values: CDR1 MDHEN, CDR2 SYDVKM. The CDR3 totals 15 residues. Trimming removed 5 bases from V and 7 bases from J; junction bases left unmatched: 11.